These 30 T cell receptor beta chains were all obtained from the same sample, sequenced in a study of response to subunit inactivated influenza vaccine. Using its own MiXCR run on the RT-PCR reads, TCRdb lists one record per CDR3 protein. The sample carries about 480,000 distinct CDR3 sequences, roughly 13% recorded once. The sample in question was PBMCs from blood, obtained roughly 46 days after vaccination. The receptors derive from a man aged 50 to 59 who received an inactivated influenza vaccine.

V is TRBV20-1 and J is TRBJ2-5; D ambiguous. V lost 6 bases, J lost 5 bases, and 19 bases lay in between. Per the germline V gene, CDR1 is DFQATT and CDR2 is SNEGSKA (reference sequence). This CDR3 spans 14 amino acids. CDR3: CSATVWGSHETQYF. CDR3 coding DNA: TGCAGTGCCACCGTTTGGGGTAGTCATGAGACCCAGTACTTC.

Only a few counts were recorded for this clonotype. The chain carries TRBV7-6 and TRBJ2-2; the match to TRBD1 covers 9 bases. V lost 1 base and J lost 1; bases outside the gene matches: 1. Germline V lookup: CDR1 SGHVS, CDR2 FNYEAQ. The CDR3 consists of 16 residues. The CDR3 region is CASSLEDRGNTGELFF. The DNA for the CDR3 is TGTGCCAGCAGCTTAGAGGACAGGGGGAACACCGGGGAGCTGTTTTTT.

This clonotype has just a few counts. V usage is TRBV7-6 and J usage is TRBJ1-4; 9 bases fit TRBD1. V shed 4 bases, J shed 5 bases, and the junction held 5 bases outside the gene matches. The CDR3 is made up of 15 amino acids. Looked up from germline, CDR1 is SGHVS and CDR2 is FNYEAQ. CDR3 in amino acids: CASSWGQGANEKLFF. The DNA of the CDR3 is TGTGCCAGCAGCTGGGGACAGGGCGCGAATGAAAAACTGTTTTTT.

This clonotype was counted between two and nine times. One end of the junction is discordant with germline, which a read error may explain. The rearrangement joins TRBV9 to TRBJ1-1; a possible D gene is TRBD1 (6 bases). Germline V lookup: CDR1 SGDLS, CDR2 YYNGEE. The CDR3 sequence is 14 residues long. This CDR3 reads CASSVQGPNTEAFF. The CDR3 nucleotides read TGTGCCAGTAGCGTACAGGGTCCGAACACTGAAGCTTTCTTT.

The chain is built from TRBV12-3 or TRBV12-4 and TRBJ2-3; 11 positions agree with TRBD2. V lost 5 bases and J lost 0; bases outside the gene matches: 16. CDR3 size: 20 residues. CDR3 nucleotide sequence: TGTGCCAGCAGTGGCCTTAGCGGGGGGGCCGGTACTCCAAGCACAGATACGCAGTATTTT. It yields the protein CASSGLSGGAGTPSTDTQYF.

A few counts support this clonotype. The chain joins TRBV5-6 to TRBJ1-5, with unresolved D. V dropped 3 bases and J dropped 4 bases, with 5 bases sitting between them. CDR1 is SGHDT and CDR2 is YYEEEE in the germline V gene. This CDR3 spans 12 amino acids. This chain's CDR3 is CASSSINQPQHF. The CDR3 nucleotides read TGTGCCAGCAGCTCAATAAATCAGCCCCAGCATTTT.

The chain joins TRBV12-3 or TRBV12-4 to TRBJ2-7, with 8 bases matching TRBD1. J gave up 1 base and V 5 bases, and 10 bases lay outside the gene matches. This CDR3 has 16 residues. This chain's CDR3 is CASSPLGTGNSYEQYF. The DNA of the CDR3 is TGTGCCAGCAGTCCCCTCGGGACAGGAAATTCCTACGAGCAGTACTTC.

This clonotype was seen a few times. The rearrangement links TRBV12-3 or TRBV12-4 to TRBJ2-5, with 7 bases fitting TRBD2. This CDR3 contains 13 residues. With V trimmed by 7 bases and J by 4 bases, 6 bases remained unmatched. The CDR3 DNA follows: TGTGCCAGCAAACTAGCGACTAGAGAGACCCAGTACTTC. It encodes CASKLATRETQYF.

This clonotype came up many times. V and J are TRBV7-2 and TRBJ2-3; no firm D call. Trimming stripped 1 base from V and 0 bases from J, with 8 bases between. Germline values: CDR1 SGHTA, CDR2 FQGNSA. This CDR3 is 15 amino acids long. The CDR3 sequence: CASSLGQISTDTQYF. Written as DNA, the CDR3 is TGTGCCAGCAGCTTAGGGCAGATTAGCACAGATACGCAGTATTTT.

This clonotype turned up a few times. Written as DNA, the CDR3 is TGCAGCGCAGGGACAGGGGCTTTCTACACCTTC. Protein sequence: CSAGTGAFYTF. This sequence joins TRBV29-1 and TRBJ1-2, with TRBD1 matching over 10 bases. From germline, CDR1 is SQVTM and CDR2 ANQGSEA. With 7 bases clipped from V and 10 bases from J, the junction kept 6 bases outside the gene matches. CDR3 length: 11 residues.

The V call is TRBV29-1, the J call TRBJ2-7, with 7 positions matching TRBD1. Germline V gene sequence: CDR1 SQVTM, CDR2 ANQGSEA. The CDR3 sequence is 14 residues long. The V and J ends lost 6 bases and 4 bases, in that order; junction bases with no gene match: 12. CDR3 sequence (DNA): TGCAGCGTCGCGTACCTGGGACAGCGATACGAGCAGTACTTC. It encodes CSVAYLGQRYEQYF.

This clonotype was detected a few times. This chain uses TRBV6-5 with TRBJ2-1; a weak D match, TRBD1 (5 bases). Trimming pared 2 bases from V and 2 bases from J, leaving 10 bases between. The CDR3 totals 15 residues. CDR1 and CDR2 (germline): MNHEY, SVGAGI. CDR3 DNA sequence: TGTGCCAGCAGTTACCAGGGTCGTCCCTACAATGAGCAGTTCTTC. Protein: CASSYQGRPYNEQFF.

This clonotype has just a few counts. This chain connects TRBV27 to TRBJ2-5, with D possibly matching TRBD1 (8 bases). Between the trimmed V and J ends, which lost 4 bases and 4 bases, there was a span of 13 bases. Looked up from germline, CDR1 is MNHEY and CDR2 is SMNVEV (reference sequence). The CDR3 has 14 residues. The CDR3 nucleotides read TGTGCCAGCAGTTACCACAGGGGGGGAGAGACCCAGTACTTC. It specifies CASSYHRGGETQYF.

Written as DNA, the CDR3 is TGTGCCAGCAGCTTAGCCCGGCATGAGCAGTTCTTC. Protein sequence: CASSLARHEQFF. The gene calls are TRBV7-2 and TRBJ2-1; no firm D call. V was shortened by 0 bases and J by 8 bases, with 5 bases between the two germline ends. CDR1 and CDR2 from the germline V gene are SGHTA and FQGNSA. This CDR3 region has 12 residues. The full variable domain, rest sourced from reference TRBV7-2 and TRBJ2-1, is GAGVSQSPSNKVTEKGKDVELRCDPISGHTALYWYRQSLGQGLEFLIYFQGNSAPDKSGLPSDRFSAERTGGSVSTLTIQRTQQEDSAVYLCASSLARHEQFFGPGTRLTVL.

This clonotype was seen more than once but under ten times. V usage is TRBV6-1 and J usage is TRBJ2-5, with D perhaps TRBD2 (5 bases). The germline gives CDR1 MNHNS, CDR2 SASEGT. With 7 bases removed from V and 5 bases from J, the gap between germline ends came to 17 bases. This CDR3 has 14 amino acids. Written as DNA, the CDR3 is TGTGCCAGCATGCCCTTGGGCCGAGGGGAGACCCAGTACTTC. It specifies CASMPLGRGETQYF.

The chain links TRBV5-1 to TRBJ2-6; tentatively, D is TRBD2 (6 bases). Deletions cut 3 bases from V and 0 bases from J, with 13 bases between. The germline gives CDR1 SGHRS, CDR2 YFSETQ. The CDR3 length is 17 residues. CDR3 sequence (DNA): TGCGCCAGCAGCTCCCAGGCCGGGAGCTCTGGGGCCAACGTCCTGACTTTC. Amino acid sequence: CASSSQAGSSGANVLTF.

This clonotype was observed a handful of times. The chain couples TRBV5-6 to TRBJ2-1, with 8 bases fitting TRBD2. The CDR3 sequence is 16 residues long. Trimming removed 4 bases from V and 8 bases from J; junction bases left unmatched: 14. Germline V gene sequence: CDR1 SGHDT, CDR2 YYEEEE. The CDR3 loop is CASSPQWREVGDEQFF. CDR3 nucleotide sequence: TGTGCCAGCAGCCCCCAGTGGCGGGAGGTTGGGGATGAGCAGTTCTTC. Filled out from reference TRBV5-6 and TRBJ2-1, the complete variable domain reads DAGVTQSPTHLIKTRGQQVTLRCSPKSGHDTVSWYQQALGQGPQFIFQYYEEEERQRGNFPDRFSGHQFPNYSSELNVNALLLGDSALYLCASSPQWREVGDEQFFGPGTRLTVL.

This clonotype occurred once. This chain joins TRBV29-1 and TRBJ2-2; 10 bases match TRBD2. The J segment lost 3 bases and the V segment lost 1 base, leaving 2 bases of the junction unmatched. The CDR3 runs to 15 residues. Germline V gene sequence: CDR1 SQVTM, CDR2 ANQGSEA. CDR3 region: CSVEGTSGYTGELFF. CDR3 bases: TGCAGCGTTGAAGGGACTAGCGGCTACACCGGGGAGCTGTTTTTT.

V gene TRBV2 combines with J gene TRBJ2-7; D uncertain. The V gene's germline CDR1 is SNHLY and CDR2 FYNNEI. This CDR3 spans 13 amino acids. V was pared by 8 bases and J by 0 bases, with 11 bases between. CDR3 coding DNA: TGTGCCAGCGGTTATCAATTCTCCTACGAGCAGTACTTC. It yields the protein CASGYQFSYEQYF.

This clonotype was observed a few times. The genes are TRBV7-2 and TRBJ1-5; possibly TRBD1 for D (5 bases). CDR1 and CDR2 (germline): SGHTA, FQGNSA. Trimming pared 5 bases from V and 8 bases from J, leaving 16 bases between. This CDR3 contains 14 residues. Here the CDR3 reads CASSPILQDEPQHF. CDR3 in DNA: TGTGCCAGCAGCCCGATCTTACAGGACGAGCCCCAGCATTTT.

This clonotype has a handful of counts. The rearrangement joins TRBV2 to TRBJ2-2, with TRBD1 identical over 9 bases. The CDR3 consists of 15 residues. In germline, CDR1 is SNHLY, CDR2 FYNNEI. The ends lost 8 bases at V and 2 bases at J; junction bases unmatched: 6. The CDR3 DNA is TGTGCCAGCGAACTACAGGGGGCTAACACCGGGGAGCTGTTTTTT. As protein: CASELQGANTGELFF.

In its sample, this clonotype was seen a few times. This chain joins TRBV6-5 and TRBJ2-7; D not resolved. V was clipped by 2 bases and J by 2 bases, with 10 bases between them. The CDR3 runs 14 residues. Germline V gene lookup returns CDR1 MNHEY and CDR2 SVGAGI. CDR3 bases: TGTGCCAGCAGTTACAGGAGTGGCACCTACGAGCAGTACTTC. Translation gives CASSYRSGTYEQYF.

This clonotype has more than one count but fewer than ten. This CDR3 reads CASSSASGGTGELFF. For the CDR3, the DNA is TGTGCCAGCAGCTCGGCTAGCGGGGGCACCGGGGAGCTGTTTTTT. The chain joins TRBV7-2 to TRBJ2-2; 10 nucleotides agree with TRBD2. The germline CDR1 and CDR2 sequences are SGHTA and FQGNSA. This CDR3 region has 15 residues. The V gene end was trimmed by 4 bases and the J gene end by 4 bases; junction bases not matched to a gene: 3. The full variable domain, in which reference TRBV7-2 and TRBJ2-2 provide the parts outside the CDR3, is GAGVSQSPSNKVTEKGKDVELRCDPISGHTALYWYRQSLGQGLEFLIYFQGNSAPDKSGLPSDRFSAERTGGSVSTLTIQRTQQEDSAVYLCASSSASGGTGELFFGEGSRLTVL.

CDR3 in DNA: TGTGCCAGCAGTTTGATCCGATCCACCGGGGAGCTGTTTTTT. Translation: CASSLIRSTGELFF. The V gene is TRBV28, the J gene TRBJ2-2, with D uncertain. Germline CDR1 MDHEN, CDR2 SYDVKM. The ends were cut back, 3 bases at V and 4 bases at J, with 9 bases in the middle. The CDR3 spans 14 residues.

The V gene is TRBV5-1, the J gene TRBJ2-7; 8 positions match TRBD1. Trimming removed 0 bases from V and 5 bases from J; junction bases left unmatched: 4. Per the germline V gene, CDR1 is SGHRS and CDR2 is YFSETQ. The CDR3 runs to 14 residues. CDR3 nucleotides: TGCGCCAGCAGCTTGGCAGGGGGCGGCCACGAGCAGTACTTC. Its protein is CASSLAGGGHEQYF.

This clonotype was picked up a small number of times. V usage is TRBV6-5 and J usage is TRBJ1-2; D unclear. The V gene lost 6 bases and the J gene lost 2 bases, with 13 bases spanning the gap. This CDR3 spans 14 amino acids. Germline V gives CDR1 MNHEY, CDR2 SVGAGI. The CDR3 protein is CASSFLDGNYGYTF. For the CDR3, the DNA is TGTGCCAGCAGCTTCCTCGACGGAAACTATGGCTACACCTTC.

Here the CDR3 DNA reads TGTGCCAGCAGCTCGAGCGGGGGGTTCTCCTACGAGCAGTACTTC. It specifies CASSSSGGFSYEQYF. The chain recombines TRBV7-8 with TRBJ2-7, with 9 positions matching TRBD2. The CDR3 length is 15 residues. The junction had 4 bases not matched to a gene; V was cut back by 4 bases and J by 0 bases. Germline lookup yields CDR1 SGHVS and CDR2 FQNEAQ.

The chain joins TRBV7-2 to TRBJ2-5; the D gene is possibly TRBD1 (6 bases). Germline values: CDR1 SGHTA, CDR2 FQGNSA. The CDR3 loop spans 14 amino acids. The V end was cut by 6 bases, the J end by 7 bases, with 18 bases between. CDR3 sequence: CASSRTGTAVTQYF. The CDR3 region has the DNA TGTGCCAGCAGTCGTACAGGGACCGCGGTGACCCAGTACTTC.

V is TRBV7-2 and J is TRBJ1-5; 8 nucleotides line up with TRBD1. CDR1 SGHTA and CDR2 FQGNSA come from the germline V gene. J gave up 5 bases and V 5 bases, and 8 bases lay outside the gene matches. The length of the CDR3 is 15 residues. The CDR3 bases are TGTGCCAGCAGCCCCGACAGGGGAATAGATCAGCCCCAGCATTTT. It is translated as CASSPDRGIDQPQHF.

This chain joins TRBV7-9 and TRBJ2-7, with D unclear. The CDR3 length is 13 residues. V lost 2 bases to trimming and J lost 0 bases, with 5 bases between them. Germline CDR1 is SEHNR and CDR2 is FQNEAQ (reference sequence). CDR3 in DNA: TGTGCCAGCAGCTTACCCCACTCCTACGAGCAGTACTTC. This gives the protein CASSLPHSYEQYF.